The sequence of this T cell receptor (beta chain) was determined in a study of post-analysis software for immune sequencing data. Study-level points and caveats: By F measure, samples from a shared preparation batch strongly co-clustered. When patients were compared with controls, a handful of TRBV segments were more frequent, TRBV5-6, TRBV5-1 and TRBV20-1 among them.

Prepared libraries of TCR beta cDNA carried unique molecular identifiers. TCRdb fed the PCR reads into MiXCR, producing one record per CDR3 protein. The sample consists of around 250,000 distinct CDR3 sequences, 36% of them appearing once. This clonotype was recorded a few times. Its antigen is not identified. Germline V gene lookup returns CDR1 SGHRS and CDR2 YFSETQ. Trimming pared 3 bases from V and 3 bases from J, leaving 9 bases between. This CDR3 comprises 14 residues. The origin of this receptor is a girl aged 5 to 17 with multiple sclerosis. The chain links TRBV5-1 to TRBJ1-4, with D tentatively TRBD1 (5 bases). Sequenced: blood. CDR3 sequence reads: CASSSTASNEKLFF. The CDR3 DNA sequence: TGCGCCAGCAGCTCGACAGCCTCTAATGAAAAACTGTTTTTT. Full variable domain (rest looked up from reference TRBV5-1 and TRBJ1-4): KAGVTQTPRYLIKTRGQQVTLSCSPISGHRSVSWYQQTPGQGLQFLFEYFSETQRNKGNFPGRFSGRQFSNSRSEMNVSTLELGDSALYLCASSSTASNEKLFFGSGTQLSVL.